The T cell receptor beta chain under discussion was sequenced for a study of OX40 agonist ivuxolimab in advanced cancers. Across the whole study: Ivuxolimab was administered intravenously to patients at 0.01 to 10 mg/kg every 2 weeks. Previous treatment with anti-PD-1, anti-PD-L1 or anti-CTLA-4 therapy was allowed; more than 35% had received some.

Looked up from germline, CDR1 is LNHDA and CDR2 is SQIVND (reference sequence). V gave up 2 bases and J gave up 0 bases, with 6 bases separating them. The CDR3 contains 14 residues. The repertoire was sequenced with immunoSEQ multiplex PCR; TCRdb's copy has only in-frame clones and lacks some. The data contain almost 85,000 clones, roughly 87% of them seen just once; the ten biggest clones take up 0.19%. This specimen was CD4+ or CD8+ T cells sorted from blood, taken in a trial of the OX40 agonist ivuxolimab. The sequence came from an adult with an advanced solid tumor such as melanoma, head and neck, liver or kidney cancer. The chain couples TRBV19 to TRBJ2-3; no clear D gene. The CDR3 region is CASSISKSTDTQYF. CDR3 sequence (DNA): TGTGCCAGTAGTATAAGCAAGAGCACAGATACGCAGTATTTT.